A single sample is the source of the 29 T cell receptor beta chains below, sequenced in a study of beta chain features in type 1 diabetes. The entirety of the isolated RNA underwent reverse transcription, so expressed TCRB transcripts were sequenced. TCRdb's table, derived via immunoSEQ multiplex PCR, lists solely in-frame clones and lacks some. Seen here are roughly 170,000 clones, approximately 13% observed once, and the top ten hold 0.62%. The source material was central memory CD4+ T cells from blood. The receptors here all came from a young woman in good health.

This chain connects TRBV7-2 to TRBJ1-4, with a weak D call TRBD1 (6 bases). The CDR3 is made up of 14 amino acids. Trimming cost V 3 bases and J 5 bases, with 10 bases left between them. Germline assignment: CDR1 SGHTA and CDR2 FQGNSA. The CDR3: CASSLVQGNEKLFF. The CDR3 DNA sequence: TGTGCCAGCAGCTTGGTCCAGGGGAATGAAAAACTGTTTTTT.

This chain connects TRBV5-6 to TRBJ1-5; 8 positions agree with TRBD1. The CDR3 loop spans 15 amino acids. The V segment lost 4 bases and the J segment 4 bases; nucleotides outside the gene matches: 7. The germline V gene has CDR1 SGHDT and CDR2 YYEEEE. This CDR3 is CASSRGQGKNQPQHF. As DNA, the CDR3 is TGTGCCAGCAGCCGCGGACAGGGTAAAAATCAGCCCCAGCATTTT.

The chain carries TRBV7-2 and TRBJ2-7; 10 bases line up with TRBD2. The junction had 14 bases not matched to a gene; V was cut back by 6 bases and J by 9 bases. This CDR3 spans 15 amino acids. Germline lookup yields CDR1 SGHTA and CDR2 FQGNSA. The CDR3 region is CASRPGLAAWEGQYF. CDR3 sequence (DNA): TGTGCCAGCAGACCTGGACTAGCGGCTTGGGAGGGGCAGTACTTC.

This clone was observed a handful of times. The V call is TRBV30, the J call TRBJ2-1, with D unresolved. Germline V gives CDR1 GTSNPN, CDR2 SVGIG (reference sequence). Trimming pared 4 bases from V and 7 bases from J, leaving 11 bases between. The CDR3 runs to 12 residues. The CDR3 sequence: CAWTFPINEQFF. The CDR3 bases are TGTGCCTGGACCTTCCCTATAAATGAGCAGTTCTTC.

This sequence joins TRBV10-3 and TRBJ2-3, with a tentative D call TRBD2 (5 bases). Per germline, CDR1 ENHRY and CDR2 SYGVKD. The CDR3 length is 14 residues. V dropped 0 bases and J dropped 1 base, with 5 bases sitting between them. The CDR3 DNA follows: TGTGCCATCAGTGAGTCGAGGGGCACAGATACGCAGTATTTT. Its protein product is CAISESRGTDTQYF.

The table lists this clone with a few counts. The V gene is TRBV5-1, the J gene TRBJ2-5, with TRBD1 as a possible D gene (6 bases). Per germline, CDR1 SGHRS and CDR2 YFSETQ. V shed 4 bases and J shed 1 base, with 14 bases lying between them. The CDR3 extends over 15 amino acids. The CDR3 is CASSLRTATQETQYF. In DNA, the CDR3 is TGCGCCAGCAGCCTACGGACAGCAACCCAAGAGACCCAGTACTTC.

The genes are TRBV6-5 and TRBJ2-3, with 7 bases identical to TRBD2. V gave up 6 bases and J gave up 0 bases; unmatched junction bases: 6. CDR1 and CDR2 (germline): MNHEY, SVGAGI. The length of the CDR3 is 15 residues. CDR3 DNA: TGTGCCAGCAGGGGAGGGGCGAGGAGCACAGATACGCAGTATTTT. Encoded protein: CASRGGARSTDTQYF.

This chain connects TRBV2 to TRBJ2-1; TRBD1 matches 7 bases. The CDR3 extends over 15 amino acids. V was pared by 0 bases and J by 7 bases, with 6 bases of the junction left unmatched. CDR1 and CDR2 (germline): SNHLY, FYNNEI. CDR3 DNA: TGTGCCAGCAGTGAAGCGAGGGGGCTAGGGAATGAGCAGTTCTTC. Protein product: CASSEARGLGNEQFF.

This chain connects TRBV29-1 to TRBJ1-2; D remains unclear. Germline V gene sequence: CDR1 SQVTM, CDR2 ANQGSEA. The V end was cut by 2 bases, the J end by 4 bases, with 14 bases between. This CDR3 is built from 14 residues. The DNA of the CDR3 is TGCAGCGTTGAATCTAGGTTCCGCTTCTATGGCTACACCTTC. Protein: CSVESRFRFYGYTF.

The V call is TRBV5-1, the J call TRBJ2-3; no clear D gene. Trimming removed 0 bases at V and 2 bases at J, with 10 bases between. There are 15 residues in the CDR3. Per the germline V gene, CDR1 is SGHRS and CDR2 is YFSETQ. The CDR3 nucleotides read TGCGCCAGCAGCTTGGGCGGAGTACCCACAGATACGCAGTATTTT. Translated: CASSLGGVPTDTQYF.

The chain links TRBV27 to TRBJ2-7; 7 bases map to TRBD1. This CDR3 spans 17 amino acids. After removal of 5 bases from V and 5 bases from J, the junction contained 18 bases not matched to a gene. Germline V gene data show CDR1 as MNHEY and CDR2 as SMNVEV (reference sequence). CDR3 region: CASSPLSLDRVGHEQYF. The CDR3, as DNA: TGTGCCAGCAGTCCCTTAAGCTTAGACAGGGTAGGCCACGAGCAGTACTTC.

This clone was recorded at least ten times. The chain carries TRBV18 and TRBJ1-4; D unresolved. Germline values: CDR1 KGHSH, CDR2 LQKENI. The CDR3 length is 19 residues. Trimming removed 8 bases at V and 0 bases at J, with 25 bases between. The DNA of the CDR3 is TGTGCCAGCACCATGATTGGGCCGTTCTCTATTGCAACTAATGAAAAACTGTTTTTT. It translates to CASTMIGPFSIATNEKLFF.

CDR3 region: CASSWGLAGYKEQYF. The CDR3, as DNA: TGTGCCAGCAGTTGGGGACTAGCGGGATATAAAGAGCAGTACTTC. This chain joins TRBV28 and TRBJ2-7; TRBD2 matches 13 bases. This CDR3 region has 15 residues. V trimming: 4 bases; J trimming: 7 bases; junction bases outside the gene matches: 7. The germline CDR1 and CDR2 sequences are MDHEN and SYDVKM.

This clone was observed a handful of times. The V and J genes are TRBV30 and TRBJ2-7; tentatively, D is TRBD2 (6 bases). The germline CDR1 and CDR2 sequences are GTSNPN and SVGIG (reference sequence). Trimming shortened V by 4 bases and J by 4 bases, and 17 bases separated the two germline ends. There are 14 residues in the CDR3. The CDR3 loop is CAWMVPGLLYEQYF. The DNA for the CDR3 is TGTGCCTGGATGGTCCCGGGACTTCTTTACGAGCAGTACTTC.

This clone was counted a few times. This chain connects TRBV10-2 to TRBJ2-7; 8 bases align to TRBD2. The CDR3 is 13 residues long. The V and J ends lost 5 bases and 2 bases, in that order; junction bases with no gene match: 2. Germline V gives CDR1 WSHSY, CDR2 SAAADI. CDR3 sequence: CASSPGLAYEQYF. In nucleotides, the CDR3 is TGCGCCAGCAGTCCGGGACTAGCCTACGAGCAGTACTTC.

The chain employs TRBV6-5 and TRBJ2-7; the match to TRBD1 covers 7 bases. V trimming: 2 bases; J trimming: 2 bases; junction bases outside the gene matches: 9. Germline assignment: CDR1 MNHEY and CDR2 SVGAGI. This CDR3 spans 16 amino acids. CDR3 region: CASSYRYRGGTYEQYF. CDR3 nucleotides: TGTGCCAGCAGTTACCGTTACAGGGGTGGGACCTACGAGCAGTACTTC.

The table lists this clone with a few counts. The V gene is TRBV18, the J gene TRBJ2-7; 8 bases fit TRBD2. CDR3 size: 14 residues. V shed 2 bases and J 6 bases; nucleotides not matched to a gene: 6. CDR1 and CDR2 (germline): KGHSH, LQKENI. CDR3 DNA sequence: TGTGCCAGCTCACCAGTAGCGGGACGAGGCGAGCAGTACTTC. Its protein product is CASSPVAGRGEQYF.

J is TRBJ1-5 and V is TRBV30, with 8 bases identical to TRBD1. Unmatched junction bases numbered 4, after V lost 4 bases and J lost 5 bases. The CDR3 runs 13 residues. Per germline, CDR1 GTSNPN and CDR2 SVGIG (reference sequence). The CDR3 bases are TGTGCCTGGACGGACAGGGATGATCAGCCCCAGCATTTT. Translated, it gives CAWTDRDDQPQHF.

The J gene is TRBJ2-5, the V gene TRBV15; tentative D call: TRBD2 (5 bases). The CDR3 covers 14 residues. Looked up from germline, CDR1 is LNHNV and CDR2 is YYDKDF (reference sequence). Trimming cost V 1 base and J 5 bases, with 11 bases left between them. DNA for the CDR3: TGTGCCACCAGCAGAGGGGCGGGTGAGGAGACCCAGTACTTC. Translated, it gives CATSRGAGEETQYF.

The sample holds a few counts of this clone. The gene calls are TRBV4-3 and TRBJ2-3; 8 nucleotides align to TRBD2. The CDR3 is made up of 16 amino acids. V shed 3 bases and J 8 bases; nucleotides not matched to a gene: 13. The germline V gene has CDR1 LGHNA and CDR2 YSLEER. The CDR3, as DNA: TGCGCCAGCAGCCAGGCGGGACTAGATGTGGGCGGTACGCAGTATTTT. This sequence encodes CASSQAGLDVGGTQYF.

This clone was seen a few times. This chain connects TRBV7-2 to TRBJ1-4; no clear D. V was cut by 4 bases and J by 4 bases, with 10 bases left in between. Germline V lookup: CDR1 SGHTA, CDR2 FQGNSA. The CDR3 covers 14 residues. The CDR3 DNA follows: TGTGCCAGCAGCTACGGGTCATATAATGAAAAACTGTTTTTT. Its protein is CASSYGSYNEKLFF.

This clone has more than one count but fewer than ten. CDR3 protein: CASSLEGSAGNTIYF. The CDR3 DNA is TGCGCCAGCAGCTTGGAAGGGAGTGCTGGAAACACCATATATTTT. The chain is built from TRBV5-1 and TRBJ1-3; D remains ambiguous. This CDR3 comprises 15 residues. Deletions cut 0 bases from V and 2 bases from J, with 9 bases between. The germline CDR1 and CDR2 sequences are SGHRS and YFSETQ.

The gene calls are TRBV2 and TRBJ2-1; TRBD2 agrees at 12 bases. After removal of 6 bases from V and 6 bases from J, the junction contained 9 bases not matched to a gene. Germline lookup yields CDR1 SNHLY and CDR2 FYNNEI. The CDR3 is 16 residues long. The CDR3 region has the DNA TGTGCCAGCAGGCGACCGGGACTAGCGGGTATCAATGAGCAGTTCTTC. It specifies CASRRPGLAGINEQFF.

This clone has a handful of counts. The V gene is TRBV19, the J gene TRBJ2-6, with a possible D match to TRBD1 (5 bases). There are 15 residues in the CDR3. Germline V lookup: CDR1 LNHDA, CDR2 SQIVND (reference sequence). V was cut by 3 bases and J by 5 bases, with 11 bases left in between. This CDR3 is CASSIWSGRANVLTF. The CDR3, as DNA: TGTGCCAGTAGTATTTGGTCAGGGAGGGCCAACGTCCTGACTTTC.

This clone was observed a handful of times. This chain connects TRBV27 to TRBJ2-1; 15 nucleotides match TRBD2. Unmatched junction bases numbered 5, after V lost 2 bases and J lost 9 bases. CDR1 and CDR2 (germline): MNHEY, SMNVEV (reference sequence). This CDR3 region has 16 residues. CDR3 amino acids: CASSLTGTSGRLEQFF. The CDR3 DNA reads TGTGCCAGCAGTTTAACCGGGACTAGCGGGAGGCTTGAGCAGTTCTTC.

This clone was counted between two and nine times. This CDR3 is CASSLDYRDEQFF. CDR3 sequence (DNA): TGTGCCAGCAGCTTGGATTACAGGGATGAGCAGTTCTTC. The chain combines TRBV11-3 with TRBJ2-1; D is perhaps TRBD1 (6 bases). V was trimmed by 3 bases and J by 8 bases, leaving 11 bases between them. The CDR3 has 13 residues. Germline CDR1 reads SGHNT; CDR2 reads YENEEA.

The chain's CDR3 is CASSFLRHVEAFF. The CDR3, as DNA: TGTGCCAGCAGTTTCCTTAGACACGTCGAGGCTTTCTTT. The V call is TRBV28, the J call TRBJ1-1; no firm D call. CDR1 MDHEN and CDR2 SYDVKM come from the germline V gene. V lost 3 bases to trimming and J lost 11 bases, with 16 bases between them. The CDR3 spans 13 residues.

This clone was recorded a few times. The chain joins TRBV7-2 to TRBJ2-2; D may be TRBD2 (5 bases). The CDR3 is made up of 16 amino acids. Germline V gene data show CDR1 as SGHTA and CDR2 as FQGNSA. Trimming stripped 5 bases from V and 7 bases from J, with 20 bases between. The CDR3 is CASSPQWRGSGGELFF. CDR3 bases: TGTGCCAGCAGCCCCCAATGGAGAGGGTCGGGCGGGGAGCTGTTTTTT.

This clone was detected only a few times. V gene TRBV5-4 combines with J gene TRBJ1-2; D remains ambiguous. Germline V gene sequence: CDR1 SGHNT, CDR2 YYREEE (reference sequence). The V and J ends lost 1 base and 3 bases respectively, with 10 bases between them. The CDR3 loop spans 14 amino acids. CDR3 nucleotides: TGTGCCAGCAGCTTGTTCGACACACACTATGGCTACACCTTC. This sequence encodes CASSLFDTHYGYTF.